The sequence of this TCR beta chain was determined in a study of neoadjuvant anti-PD-1 for oral cavity cancer. Whole-study context: Nivolumab at 3 mg/kg was mostly given biweekly, three to four doses, pre-surgery.

The CDR3 has 15 amino acids. Germline V CDR1 and CDR2: MNHEY, SVGAGI. Trimming cost V 7 bases and J 2 bases, with 17 bases left between them. Measured with immunoSEQ multiplex PCR; TCRdb has only the in-frame clones, and not every one. The sample gives 84,000 or so clones, roughly 80% of which show up once; over 2.5% is in the top ten. Sequencing was performed on PBMCs, taken before nivolumab (anti-PD-1) treatment. V gene TRBV6-5 combines with J gene TRBJ1-2, with D tentatively TRBD1 (5 bases). The receptor was derived from a person aged 40 to 85 with oral cavity squamous cell carcinoma. The CDR3 DNA sequence: TGTGCCAGCACCCTGTCCCACGGGGGGAACTATGGCTACACCTTC. Protein sequence: CASTLSHGGNYGYTF.